This T cell receptor (beta chain) originates from a study of blood T cell repertoires in COVID-19. Study-wide context: Acute and convalescent COVID-19 samples came from the United States, Italy and Spain. Sample material is recorded as cDNA or gDNA derived from T cells, B-cell-depleted T cells, or PBMCs.

Looked up from germline, CDR1 is SGHNT and CDR2 is YYREEE (reference sequence). The CDR3 spans 13 residues. The V gene lost 0 bases and the J gene lost 2 bases, with 5 bases spanning the gap. In the original analysis: Amplification with reference gene primers provided the estimates of nucleated cell counts. Clones were read by immunoSEQ multiplex PCR, and TCRdb kept only the in-frame ones, dropping some. Clone size and V and J calls were adopted from that table, with D and trimming inferred from the DNA. The data hold roughly 90,000 clones, with over 80% observed a single time. The sequenced sample was peripheral blood. This chain connects TRBV5-4 to TRBJ1-1, with D hard to call. The sequence derives from a woman older than 75 with active or convalescent COVID-19. The CDR3 DNA reads TGTGCCAGCAGCTTGGACAGTAACACTGAAGCTTTCTTT. Encoded protein: CASSLDSNTEAFF.